The present TCR beta chain was sequenced within a study of spatial heterogeneity in lung cancer (dated by TCRdb to between 2019 and 2020). Study-level background: More beta-chain than alpha-chain transcripts were consistently detected, likely reflecting higher beta-chain transcript abundance. In the raw uncorrected reads, each unique combination of TCR and UMI appeared more than ten times on average. TCR repertoire features were related to nonsynonymous mutation counts determined by whole-exome sequencing of tumor tissue. Both alpha and beta chains were TCR-sequenced in hundreds of tumor regions, under 70 matched nontumor lung samples and some 50 PBMC samples obtained at surgery. TCR alpha and beta repertoires were quantitatively compared across multiple tumor regions, matched nontumor lung and blood in non-small cell lung cancer.

Trimming takes 5 bases from V and 2 bases from J, and the germline ends sit 19 bases apart. Counted from cysteine to phenylalanine, this CDR3 has 16 amino acids. The entry retains the CDR3 DNA only, 48 bases that are in frame from base 1. Sequences SGHKS (CDR1) and YYEKEE (CDR2) are obtained from the germline V gene (reference sequence). Library generation was performed with 5' RACE. These reads were obtained on a NextSeq 500. In the TCR library protocol, a unique molecular identifier was attached to each TCR cDNA molecule so that PCR and sequencing errors could be corrected. Under the source paper's analysis protocol: TCR identification, UMI-based error correction and CDR3 extraction were all carried out with Decombinator tools. Expanded TCRs were defined as those above a frequency of 2 per 1,000, corresponding to the top 1% of the tumor frequency distribution. Each repertoire was subsampled 100 times to 5,000 TCRs, after which Renyi diversity was computed with the R vegan package. CDR3 similarity networks were built from amino acid triplet string-kernel similarity, with CDR3s being connected when pairwise similarity was above 0.82. In TCRdb, the public reads were trimmed at Q25 with fastp and aligned with MiXCR, with productive beta chains retained. Records with the same CDR3 protein are collapsed into one entry carrying the most frequent genes and DNA. These V and J calls are TCRdb output, not the study's own analysis. Present in this sample are 40,000 to 50,000 distinct CDR3 sequences, roughly an eighth of which were seen just once. The ten largest clones add up to 55% to 70% of the sample.

In the case of this clonotype: Its antigen specificity is not known. No base qualities exist here, and no much larger clone lies one base off it.

The time point tag for this specimen amounts to: sample taken at primary tumor resection. For TCR sequencing, whole RNA was extracted from tumor and nontumor lung tissue, or from cryopreserved PBMC samples, and no cell sorting was done. Donors were some 67 patients with early-stage, untreated non-small cell lung cancer from the lung TRACERx cohort. Only patients with enough RNA available from two or more tumor regions were chosen for TCR sequencing. General study outcomes and caveats: Additional single-cell paired TCR alpha and beta sequencing was considered necessary to confirm, at a functional level, the hypothesis that regional TCRs recognize regional mutations. Ubiquitous expanded tumor TCRs were found in blood more often at tumor resection than at routine follow-up.

The sequence joins TRBV5-5 to TRBJ2-5, with TRBD2 perhaps the D gene, on 5 matching bases. Sequencing was performed on PBMCs, taken at surgery. The TCR sequence derives from a male donor with early-stage non-small cell lung cancer. The nucleotides read TGTGCCAGCAGACTAGAACAGTCAGCCCCTCAAGAGACCCAGTACTTC. This is translated as CASRLEQSAPQETQYF.